This entry lists 24 T cell receptor beta chains sequenced from one sample in a study of shared clonotypes between healthy human individuals (dated by TCRdb to 2020 to 2022). The protocol used for the library was the immunoSEQ multiplex PCR assay. TCRdb obtained this table from immuneACCESS and retained in-frame rearrangements with V and J assigned. These tables miss some clones; where compared with another copy, unresolved V genes account for less than half of the shortfall, and the remainder is unexplained. Counted in this sample were more than 2,000,000 clones; more than 90% of them appeared once. 0.13% to 0.15% of the sample comes from the top ten. Sample: naive CD4+ T cells sorted from blood. The sample's cell subset or site label is to be understood as: CD45RA+ positively selected. These receptors all stem from a man between 18 and 29 years old in good health.

The rearrangement links TRBV5-6 to TRBJ2-5, with D tentatively TRBD1 or TRBD2 (5 bases each). The CDR3 extends over 14 amino acids. The ends were cut back, 1 base at V and 5 bases at J, with 12 bases in the middle. Germline-derived CDR1 and CDR2 are SGHDT and YYEEEE. CDR3 protein: CASSLWGTVETQYF. The CDR3 DNA sequence: TGTGCCAGCAGCTTGTGGGGGACCGTGGAGACCCAGTACTTC.

The chain recombines TRBV10-2 with TRBJ1-1; possibly TRBD1 for D (6 bases). This CDR3 is 14 amino acids long. The V gene's germline CDR1 is WSHSY and CDR2 SAAADI. Trimming removed 6 bases at V and 2 bases at J, with 13 bases between. The CDR3 is CASSQGGGNTEAFF. The CDR3 coding sequence is TGCGCCAGCAGCCAAGGGGGTGGAAACACTGAAGCTTTCTTT.

The rearrangement uses TRBV14 and TRBJ2-3, with 11 bases aligning to TRBD2. CDR1 is SGHDN and CDR2 is FVKESK in the germline V gene. V was clipped by 5 bases and J by 4 bases; unmatched bases: 8. The CDR3 totals 16 residues. CDR3 nucleotide sequence: TGTGCCAGCAGCTACCGGGGTAGCGGGGGGGCAGATACGCAGTATTTT. Its translation is CASSYRGSGGADTQYF. The complete variable domain, with remaining parts taken from reference TRBV14 and TRBJ2-3, reads EAGVTQFPSHSVIEKGQTVTLRCDPISGHDNLYWYRRVMGKEIKFLLHFVKESKQDESGMPNNRFLAERTGGTYSTLKVQPAELEDSGVYFCASSYRGSGGADTQYFGPGTRLTVL.

The chain has TRBV7-6 and TRBJ1-3; D is ambiguous. Per germline, CDR1 SGHVS and CDR2 FNYEAQ. CDR3 length: 16 amino acids. V was cut by 0 bases and J by 1 base, with 10 bases left in between. The CDR3 sequence is CASSLARSKSGNTIYF. DNA of the CDR3: TGTGCCAGCAGCTTAGCGAGAAGCAAATCTGGAAACACCATATATTTT.

Points on this clone: This sample also contains other DNA sequences that code for the same CDR3. The CDR3 here is CASSGDTDTQYF. Here the CDR3 DNA reads TGTGCCAGCAGTGGGGATACAGATACGCAGTATTTT. This chain uses TRBV2 with TRBJ2-3; D remains unclear. The CDR3 runs to 12 residues. Germline CDR1 is SNHLY and CDR2 is FYNNEI. V lost 4 bases to trimming and J lost 3 bases, with 5 bases between them.

The chain uses TRBV7-8 and TRBJ2-7; 7 bases are shared with TRBD1. With 5 bases clipped from V and 0 bases from J, the junction kept 7 bases outside the gene matches. The CDR3 sequence is 15 residues long. Germline V gene sequence: CDR1 SGHVS, CDR2 FQNEAQ. The CDR3 DNA is TGTGCCAGCAGCCCCGGACAGGAAGACTCCTACGAGCAGTACTTC. It is translated as CASSPGQEDSYEQYF.

V is TRBV5-1 and J is TRBJ1-4; 8 bases line up with TRBD1. The CDR3 covers 15 residues. V dropped 1 base and J dropped 5; count of bases not matched to a gene: 4. CDR1 SGHRS and CDR2 YFSETQ come from the germline V gene. The CDR3 sequence: CASSLTTGENEKLFF. The CDR3 nucleotides are TGCGCCAGCAGCTTGACGACAGGGGAAAATGAAAAACTGTTTTTT.

The V gene is TRBV6-5, the J gene TRBJ2-5; TRBD2 agrees at 13 bases. Losses at the gene ends were 4 bases for V and 5 bases for J; bases not matched to a gene: 7. CDR3 size: 16 residues. From germline, CDR1 is MNHEY and CDR2 SVGAGI. CDR3 protein: CASSSGLAGFMETQYF. The CDR3 bases are TGTGCCAGCAGTTCGGGACTAGCGGGATTCATGGAGACCCAGTACTTC.

The chain joins TRBV19 to TRBJ2-7; D is perhaps TRBD1 or TRBD2 (5 bases each). Trimming shortened V by 6 bases and J by 4 bases, and 16 bases separated the two germline ends. This CDR3 is built from 14 residues. Germline loops: CDR1 LNHDA, CDR2 SQIVND (reference sequence). CDR3 nucleotides: TGTGCCAGTAGCCCCCGGGGCAGGTCTTACGAGCAGTACTTC. This encodes CASSPRGRSYEQYF.

This rearrangement joins TRBV2 to TRBJ2-5; possible D gene TRBD2, 5 bases. Germline CDR1 and CDR2: SNHLY and FYNNEI. Trimming shortened V by 7 bases and J by 4 bases, and 19 bases separated the two germline ends. The CDR3 is made up of 15 amino acids. The CDR3 region is CASIQFRAAGETQYF. The CDR3 DNA follows: TGTGCCAGCATTCAATTCCGGGCCGCGGGAGAGACCCAGTACTTC.

As for this clone: In the same sample, other DNA sequences code for this CDR3. This chain uses TRBV4-1 with TRBJ1-4, with D unclear. The CDR3 has 13 amino acids. Per germline, CDR1 MGHRA and CDR2 YSYEKL. Between the trimmed V and J ends, which lost 1 base and 5 bases, there was a span of 5 bases. The CDR3: CASSQVQNEKLFF. The CDR3 region has the DNA TGCGCCAGCAGCCAAGTTCAGAATGAAAAACTGTTTTTT.

The chain is built from TRBV6-1 and TRBJ2-3, with D maybe TRBD1 (6 bases). Germline loops: CDR1 MNHNS, CDR2 SASEGT. The CDR3 is made up of 14 amino acids. V dropped 9 bases and J dropped 2 bases, with 15 bases sitting between them. CDR3 coding DNA: TGTGCCAGTAGAAACAGGGTGTTCACAGATACGCAGTATTTT. Amino acids: CASRNRVFTDTQYF.

The J gene is TRBJ1-1, the V gene TRBV25-1; 7 nucleotides align to TRBD1. The CDR3 is made up of 16 amino acids. V was pared by 3 bases and J by 0 bases, with 7 bases of the junction left unmatched. CDR1 MGHDK and CDR2 SYGVNS come from the germline V gene. In DNA, the CDR3 is TGTGCCAGCAGTGACTCAGCGACAGGGATGAACACTGAAGCTTTCTTT. The encoded protein is CASSDSATGMNTEAFF.

The rearrangement joins TRBV13 to TRBJ2-2; D is ambiguous. Germline assignment: CDR1 PRHDT and CDR2 FYEKMQ (reference sequence). This CDR3 spans 15 amino acids. V was cut by 3 bases and J by 0 bases, with 8 bases left in between. The CDR3 loop is CASSFRVSNTGELFF. In nucleotides, the CDR3 is TGTGCCAGCAGCTTTAGAGTTTCGAACACCGGGGAGCTGTTTTTT.

This chain links TRBV6-5 with TRBJ2-7; 8 bases line up with TRBD1. Germline values: CDR1 MNHEY, CDR2 SVGAGI. Trimming at V came to 2 bases and at J to 0 bases, leaving 6 bases not matched to a gene. The CDR3 runs to 16 residues. The CDR3, as DNA: TGTGCCAGCAGTTACAGGCAGGGGGCGATCTCCTACGAGCAGTACTTC. Its translation is CASSYRQGAISYEQYF.

This clone showed up just once. The rearrangement joins TRBV9 to TRBJ1-6; no reliable D call. V was shortened by 4 bases and J by 4 bases, with 15 bases between the two germline ends. This CDR3 is 16 amino acids long. Germline loops: CDR1 SGDLS, CDR2 YYNGEE. CDR3 amino acids: CASSPRISPYNSPLHF. Written as DNA, the CDR3 is TGTGCCAGCAGCCCCCGGATCAGCCCGTATAATTCACCCCTCCACTTT.

This clone is a singleton in its sample. The rearrangement joins TRBV6-5 to TRBJ2-1; the D gene is possibly TRBD1 (6 bases). The CDR3 length is 15 residues. V gave up 5 bases and J gave up 7 bases, with 18 bases separating them. Per germline, CDR1 MNHEY and CDR2 SVGAGI. CDR3 residues: CASSPRGRVGNEQFF. The DNA for the CDR3 is TGTGCCAGCAGTCCCAGGGGCAGGGTAGGGAATGAGCAGTTCTTC.

The V call is TRBV7-9, the J call TRBJ1-4, with a weak D call TRBD1 (5 bases). CDR3 size: 13 residues. CDR1 is SEHNR, CDR2 FQNEAQ, per germline (reference sequence). The germline V and J ends were trimmed by 11 bases and 8 bases, with 18 bases remaining between them. CDR3 region: CAGRGEEREKLFF. CDR3 nucleotide sequence: TGTGCCGGACGAGGGGAGGAAAGGGAAAAACTGTTTTTT.

This sequence joins TRBV18 and TRBJ2-2; TRBD1 matches 9 bases. Unmatched junction bases numbered 3, after V lost 0 bases and J lost 1 base. The CDR3 totals 17 residues. Germline values: CDR1 KGHSH, CDR2 LQKENI. CDR3 DNA: TGTGCCAGCTCACCACCCGGGACAGGGTTGAACACCGGGGAGCTGTTTTTT. Amino acid sequence: CASSPPGTGLNTGELFF.

The genes are TRBV7-9 and TRBJ2-7; no clear D gene. V dropped 1 base and J dropped 8 bases, with 9 bases sitting between them. From germline, CDR1 is SEHNR and CDR2 FQNEAQ (reference sequence). The CDR3 is 12 residues long. The DNA of the CDR3 is TGTGCCAGCAGCTTAGGTGGGGTGAAGCAGTACTTC. This encodes CASSLGGVKQYF.

In regard to this clone: Different DNA sequences within this sample yield the same CDR3. V and J are TRBV25-1 and TRBJ2-7; either TRBD1 or TRBD2 may supply D (5 bases each). V gave up 1 base and J gave up 0 bases, with 7 bases separating them. There are 14 residues in the CDR3. CDR1 is MGHDK and CDR2 is SYGVNS in the germline V gene. CDR3: CASSESGSSYEQYF. The CDR3 DNA follows: TGTGCCAGCAGTGAATCAGGGAGCTCCTACGAGCAGTACTTC.

The genes are TRBV2 and TRBJ2-1; TRBD2 aligns across 11 bases. The CDR3 has 15 residues. CDR1 and CDR2 (germline): SNHLY, FYNNEI. Germline trimming cut 7 bases from V and 2 bases from J; bases unmatched to any gene: 4. This CDR3 reads CASKRLAGTYNEQFF. The CDR3 DNA follows: TGTGCCAGCAAAAGACTAGCGGGAACCTACAATGAGCAGTTCTTC.

This rearrangement joins TRBV18 to TRBJ1-1; D not resolved. This CDR3 has 15 residues. Trimming shortened V by 3 bases and J by 0 bases, and 11 bases separated the two germline ends. Germline-derived CDR1 and CDR2 are KGHSH and LQKENI. In nucleotides, the CDR3 is TGTGCCAGCTCACCGACCGGATTTTTGAACACTGAAGCTTTCTTT. Amino acid sequence: CASSPTGFLNTEAFF.

The V and J genes are TRBV7-2 and TRBJ2-2, with D possibly being TRBD1 (6 bases). V was shortened by 1 base and J by 3 bases, with 9 bases between the two germline ends. The length of the CDR3 is 15 residues. In germline, CDR1 is SGHTA, CDR2 FQGNSA. The CDR3 DNA is TGTGCCAGCAGCTTAGGCAGGGGACACACCGGGGAGCTGTTTTTT. Translating it yields CASSLGRGHTGELFF.